This T cell receptor (beta chain) is from a study of beta chain features in type 1 diabetes. General study results and limits: Moderate but significant shortening of TCRB CDR3s was recorded in all four CD4+ subsets from Type 1 diabetes patients. VDJ junctions sequenced from type 1 diabetes patients showed fewer insertions and more deletions. There was no resolution here of whether HLA type influences TCRB rearrangement.

This CDR3 spans 11 amino acids. The V gene lost 8 bases and the J gene lost 3 bases, with 8 bases spanning the gap. Per germline, CDR1 SNHLY and CDR2 FYNNEI. Expressed TCRB transcripts were sequenced after all isolated RNA was converted to cDNA. Deep immunoSEQ sequencing covered naive, central memory and regulatory T cell samples. TCRdb's table, derived via immunoSEQ multiplex PCR, lists solely in-frame clones and lacks some. The table shows roughly 150,000 clones, with about a tenth occurring only once. Every sorted population was more than 95% pure. In the case of this clone: Its target is unknown.

Source material: central memory CD4+ T cells from blood. This clonotype was sampled from a man aged 25-45 years with type 1 diabetes. The genes are TRBV2 and TRBJ2-7, with D hard to call. CDR3 coding DNA: TGTGCCAGCTCCCCTCTCTACGAGCAGTACTTC. Translated: CASSPLYEQYF.